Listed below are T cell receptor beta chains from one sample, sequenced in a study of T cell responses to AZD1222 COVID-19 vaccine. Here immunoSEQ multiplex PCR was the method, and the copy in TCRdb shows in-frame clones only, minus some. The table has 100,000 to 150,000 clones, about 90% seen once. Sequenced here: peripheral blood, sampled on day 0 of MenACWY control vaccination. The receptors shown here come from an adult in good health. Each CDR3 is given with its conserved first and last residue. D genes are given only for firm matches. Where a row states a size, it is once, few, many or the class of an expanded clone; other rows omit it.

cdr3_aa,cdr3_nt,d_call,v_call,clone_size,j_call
CASSISDRVETQYF,TGTGCCAGTAGTATTTCGGACAGGGTGGAGACCCAGTACTTC,TRBD1,TRBV19,.,TRBJ2-5
CASSLRGYNEQFF,TGTGCCAGCAGTTTGAGAGGGTACAATGAGCAGTTCTTC,.,TRBV12-3/TRBV12-4,.,TRBJ2-1
CASSLPGQGGNSPLHF,TGTGCCAGCAGTTTACCCGGACAGGGAGGTAATTCACCCCTCCACTTT,TRBD1,TRBV28,.,TRBJ1-6
CASSPDQYEGYTF,TGTGCCAGCTCACCGGACCAGTATGAGGGCTACACCTTC,.,TRBV18,.,TRBJ1-2
CASSGTASTGELFF,TGCGCCAGCAGCGGGACAGCCAGTACCGGGGAGCTGTTTTTT,TRBD1,TRBV5-1,once,TRBJ2-2
CATHPWDQNTEAFF,TGTGCCACCCACCCCTGGGACCAGAACACTGAAGCTTTCTTT,.,TRBV28,.,TRBJ1-1
CASSQDPVQGANSPLHF,TGCGCCAGCAGCCAAGATCCCGTCCAGGGGGCGAATTCACCCCTCCACTTT,TRBD1,TRBV4-3,few,TRBJ1-6
CASSRDRGQETQYF,TGCGCCAGCAGCAGGGACAGGGGACAAGAGACCCAGTACTTC,TRBD1,TRBV4-3,.,TRBJ2-5
CASSTGQLNQPQHF,TGTGCCAGTAGTACGGGACAGCTTAATCAGCCCCAGCATTTT,TRBD1,TRBV19,.,TRBJ1-5
CASSLGGGDGETQYF,TGTGCCAGCAGCTTAGGCGGCGGTGATGGAGAGACCCAGTACTTC,.,TRBV11-3,.,TRBJ2-5
CASSSLTTGYTEAFF,TGTGCCAGCAGTTCACTAACTACAGGGTACACTGAAGCTTTCTTT,.,TRBV28,.,TRBJ1-1
CASREGTSTETQYF,TGTGCCAGCAGAGAGGGAACTAGTACGGAGACCCAGTACTTC,.,TRBV2,.,TRBJ2-5
CASSQGQGSLETQYF,TGCGCCAGCAGCCAAGGGCAGGGGAGTCTGGAGACCCAGTACTTC,.,TRBV4-1,.,TRBJ2-5
CASSHAVDRNYGYTF,TGCGCCAGCAGCCACGCCGTAGATCGGAACTATGGCTACACCTTC,.,TRBV4-1,.,TRBJ1-2
CASSLGQGRSTDTQYF,TGTGCCAGCAGCCTGGGACAGGGGAGGAGCACAGATACGCAGTATTTT,TRBD1,TRBV9,.,TRBJ2-3
CASPPVHEQFF,TGTGCCAGCCCCCCGGTGCATGAGCAGTTCTTC,.,TRBV6-5,once,TRBJ2-1
CASSTRDRWGYEQYF,TGTGCCAGCAGCACACGGGACAGGTGGGGCTACGAGCAGTACTTC,TRBD1,TRBV5-5,many,TRBJ2-7
CATGSTDTQYF,TGTGCCACCGGGAGCACAGATACGCAGTATTTT,.,TRBV6-5,few,TRBJ2-3
CASKDYPMGYNEQFF,TGTGCCAGCAAGGACTACCCCATGGGCTACAATGAGCAGTTCTTC,.,TRBV2,.,TRBJ2-1
CASSWGTTGYSGELFF,TGTGCCAGCAGCTGGGGGACGACAGGGTATAGCGGGGAGCTGTTTTTT,TRBD1,TRBV11-2,few,TRBJ2-2
CASSPQSIATDTQYF,TGTGCCAGCAGTCCCCAATCTATCGCGACAGATACGCAGTATTTT,.,TRBV27,.,TRBJ2-3
CASSYQPGQGAHYGYTF,TGTGCCAGCAGTTACCAGCCGGGACAGGGGGCTCACTATGGCTACACCTTC,TRBD1,TRBV6-2/TRBV6-3,.,TRBJ1-2
CASKKDRATNQPQHF,TGTGCCAGCAAGAAGGACAGGGCCACCAATCAGCCCCAGCATTTT,TRBD1,TRBV19,.,TRBJ1-5
CASSRTPTGRADTQYF,TGTGCCAGCAGCCGGACCCCTACCGGGAGGGCAGATACGCAGTATTTT,TRBD2,TRBV28,.,TRBJ2-3
CASSFQGTEQYF,TGCGCCAGCAGCTTCCAGGGGACCGAGCAGTACTTC,.,TRBV5-1,.,TRBJ2-7
CASSLTDTQYF,TGTGCCAGCTCCCTCACAGATACGCAGTATTTT,.,TRBV18,.,TRBJ2-3
CASSFVGIDTEAFF,TGTGCCAGCAGTTTTGTGGGGATTGACACTGAAGCTTTCTTT,.,TRBV27,.,TRBJ1-1
CASSAGYTEAFF,TGTGCCAGCAGTGCAGGGTACACTGAAGCTTTCTTT,.,TRBV2,.,TRBJ1-1
CASSLGRNVQETQYF,TGTGCCAGCAGCTTAGGGCGGAACGTCCAAGAGACCCAGTACTTC,.,TRBV11-2,.,TRBJ2-5
CASSQGDATNEKLFF,TGTGCCAGCAGCCAAGGGGACGCAACTAATGAAAAACTGTTTTTT,.,TRBV7-9,.,TRBJ1-4
CASSHQGGARDSPLHF,TGTGCCAGCAGCCACCAAGGAGGGGCGAGAGATTCACCCCTCCACTTT,.,TRBV5-6,.,TRBJ1-6
CASSSGLAGGPYQETQYF,TGTGCCAGCAGCTCCGGACTAGCGGGGGGCCCGTACCAAGAGACCCAGTACTTC,TRBD2,TRBV7-7,.,TRBJ2-5
CASSLALAGAADTQYF,TGTGCCAGCAGCTTAGCGCTAGCGGGAGCTGCAGATACGCAGTATTTT,TRBD2,TRBV11-2,.,TRBJ2-3
CASSFRRVGPQGEKLFF,TGTGCCAGCAGCTTTAGGAGGGTCGGGCCCCAAGGGGAAAAACTGTTTTTT,.,TRBV7-9,.,TRBJ1-4
CAWSDQPSPQETQYF,TGTGCCTGGAGTGACCAACCTTCCCCACAAGAGACCCAGTACTTC,.,TRBV30,.,TRBJ2-5